This TCR beta chain was retrieved from a study of blood T cell repertoires in COVID-19. Overall study: Samples came from the United States, Italy and Spain, spanning acute and convalescent COVID-19. From T cells, B-cell-depleted T cells, or PBMCs came the material, which was cDNA or gDNA.

Original data processing: The assay estimated nucleated cells by amplifying reference gene primers. Here immunoSEQ multiplex PCR was the method, and the copy in TCRdb shows in-frame clones only, minus some. V, J and clone size reflect that table, while D and trimming were determined from the DNA. The data hold 100,000 to 150,000 clones, with roughly 88% observed a single time. V shed 4 bases, J shed 5 bases, and the junction held 5 bases outside the gene matches. The CDR3 extends over 14 amino acids. Germline V gene data show CDR1 as SQVTM and CDR2 as ANQGSEA. Only one count was recorded for this clone.

The V call is TRBV29-1, the J call TRBJ1-5; 10 bases line up with TRBD1. Input material: peripheral blood. The sequence was obtained from a man aged 50 to 59 with acute or convalescent COVID-19. The CDR3 nucleotides are TGCAGCGTTGCCGGGACAGGGGAGGATCAGCCCCAGCATTTT. This translates into CSVAGTGEDQPQHF.